This T cell receptor beta chain is from a study of CD8 T cells in Susac syndrome (dated by TCRdb to the late 2010s). A note on the overall study: Whether CD8+ T cell activation and differentiation in Susac syndrome was antigen driven was tested using repertoire sequencing.

Peripheral blood CD8+ and CD4+ T cells from healthy donors, Susac syndrome patients and multiple sclerosis patients were profiled by high-throughput TCR beta sequencing. The multiple sclerosis controls were treatment-naive patients whose relapsing-remitting disease, either stable or active, fulfilled the revised McDonald criteria. Bulk CD8+ and CD4+ T cells were purified by magnetic negative isolation, while CD8+ TEMRA cells were enriched using FACS. Blood was drawn into EDTA tubes, processed within 24 hours, and PBMCs were isolated by density gradient centrifugation. PBMCs destined for TCR sequencing were cryopreserved in liquid nitrogen and later thawed in a 37 °C water bath. The sorted or isolated CD4+, CD8+ and CD8+ TEMRA cells reached a purity of at least 90%. The germline ends are 10 bases apart after V is trimmed by 3 bases and J by 1 base. The germline V gene yields SGDLS for CDR1 and YYNGEE for CDR2. From the cysteine up to the phenylalanine, the CDR3 has a length of 15 residues. The DNA shown is the 45-base CDR3, in frame from base 1.

General findings and caveats noted by the study authors: The TCR sequencing and HLA analysis was acknowledged to have included a relatively small number of individuals.

RNA was extracted using the RNeasy kit, and roughly 0.45 to 1 ug of the RNA was reverse transcribed with random hexamers. The immunoSEQ multiplex PCR assay, which covers 54 Vbeta and 13 Jbeta segments, was used to amplify TCR beta CDR3 regions. PCR amplification bias was corrected using a synthetic template baseline for primer optimization and computational correction. The authors processed their data as follows. Only productive sequences were kept, with reads annotated to V, D and J genes according to IMGT and analyzed in immunoSEQ Analyzer. Clonality was calculated as one minus the Shannon entropy normalized by log2 of the number of productive unique sequences. For each patient and control, public and private clones were evaluated among the 100 most prevalent clones. Susac-specific clones were defined as absent from healthy and MS cohorts, about 1,100 published viral clones and other ImmuneACCESS disease sequences. TCRdb itself trimmed the public reads at Q25 with fastp, ran MiXCR and retained productive beta chains. One record per CDR3 amino acid sequence lists the most common genes and DNA. TCRdb, rather than the study authors, made the V and J calls. The sample includes 200,000 or so distinct CDR3 sequences, with approximately 94% observed a single time. The biggest ten clones account for roughly 0.095% of the sample.

Turning to this clonotype: Its antigen specificity is not known. Base-call qualities are not available, and no considerably larger clone is one nucleotide away.

The sequence is built from TRBV9 and TRBJ2-2, with the D gene uncertain. The specimen sequenced was CD4+ T cells from PBMCs. The source is a human donor with multiple sclerosis. The CDR3: CASSGLMGNTGELFF. The DNA sequence follows: TGTGCCAGCAGCGGCCTTATGGGGAACACCGGGGAGCTGTTTTTT.